This TCR beta chain was retrieved from a study of HIV-infected patients and healthy controls. Turning to the study itself: A modest, significant CD4 rise occurred in about 90% of the 16 patients after three months of therapy. Study observations and caveats: Significantly higher mean Gini indices appeared in HIV-infected repertoires, possibly reflecting oligoclonality. Unequal distinct sequence numbers between patients and controls complicated comparisons. Compared with healthy controls, HIV-infected patients showed less CDR3 sharing between individuals.

Follow-up blood was drawn about 14 weeks, roughly three months, after antiretroviral therapy began. Whole blood was used without fractionation, so all unsorted peripheral T cells were included. This clonotype is categorized as medium-sized. The target antigen is unknown. cDNA was made from roughly 500 ng RNA using alpha and beta constant primers. Each of the alpha and beta chains got its own library through chain-specific third strand synthesis with indices. TCRdb re-called the 5' RACE reads through MiXCR, storing one row per CDR3 protein. The sample lists roughly 6,600 distinct CDR3 sequences; less than 11% were seen once. V was cut by 0 bases and J by 5 bases, with 8 bases left in between. CDR1 is SGHRS, CDR2 YFSETQ, per germline. This CDR3 region has 13 residues.

The chain has TRBV5-1 and TRBJ1-1; D gene uncertain. This TCR came from an adult with HIV infection. The sample was blood, taken during antiretroviral therapy. The CDR3 DNA reads as TGCGCCAGCAGCTTGGACAAGTCAACTGAAGCTTTCTTT. This codes for CASSLDKSTEAFF.